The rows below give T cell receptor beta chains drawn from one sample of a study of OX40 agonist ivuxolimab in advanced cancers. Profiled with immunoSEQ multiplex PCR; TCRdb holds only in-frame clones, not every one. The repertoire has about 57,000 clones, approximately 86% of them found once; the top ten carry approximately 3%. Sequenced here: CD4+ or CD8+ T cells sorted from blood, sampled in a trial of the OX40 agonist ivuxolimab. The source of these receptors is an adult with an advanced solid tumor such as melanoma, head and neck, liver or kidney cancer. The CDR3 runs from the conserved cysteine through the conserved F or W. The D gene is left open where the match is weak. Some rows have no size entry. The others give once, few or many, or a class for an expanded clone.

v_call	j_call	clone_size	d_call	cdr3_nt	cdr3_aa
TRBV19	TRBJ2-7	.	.	TGTGCCAGTAGTATCTCTCGGGGGAGGAACTACGAGCAGTACTTC	CASSISRGRNYEQYF
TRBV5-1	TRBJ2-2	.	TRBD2	TGCGCCAGCAGCTTGGTCGGATCTAGCGGGATAGGGGAGCTGTTTTTT	CASSLVGSSGIGELFF
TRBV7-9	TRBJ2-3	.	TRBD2	TGTGCCAGCAGCTTAGGGGCTAGCGGGAGGGCAGGAGATACGCAGTATTTT	CASSLGASGRAGDTQYF
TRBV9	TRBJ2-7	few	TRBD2	TGTGCCAGCAGCCCAGGATGGGAGGGGAGCGAGCAGTACTTC	CASSPGWEGSEQYF
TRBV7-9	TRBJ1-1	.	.	TGTGCCAGCAGCTTAGGAGAAGTGAGGGAAGCTTTCTTT	CASSLGEVREAFF
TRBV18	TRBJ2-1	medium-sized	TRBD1	TGTGCCAGCTCACCTCCGACAGGGTCAGACAATGAGCAGTTCTTC	CASSPPTGSDNEQFF
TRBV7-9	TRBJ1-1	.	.	TGTGCCAGCAGCTCAAACGACAGGAACACTGAAGCTTTCTTT	CASSSNDRNTEAFF
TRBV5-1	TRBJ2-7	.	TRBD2	TGCGCCAGCTGGAATAGCGGGAGTTCCTACGAGCAGTACTTC	CASWNSGSSYEQYF
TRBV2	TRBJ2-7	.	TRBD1	TGTGCCAGCAGGGGAACAGGGGGCGAGCAGTACTTC	CASRGTGGEQYF
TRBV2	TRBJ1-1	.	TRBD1	TGTGCCAGCCAGGGGGTGGGCACCCAGAACACTGAAGCTTTCTTT	CASQGVGTQNTEAFF
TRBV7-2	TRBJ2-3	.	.	TGTGCCAGCAGCTTAAGAGTCTCAGATACGCAGTATTTT	CASSLRVSDTQYF
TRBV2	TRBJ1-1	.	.	TGTGCCAGCAGTGAAAGAAGGGAAGCTTTCTTT	CASSERREAFF
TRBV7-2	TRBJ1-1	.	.	TGTGCCAGCAGCTTAGCAAGGCGCACTGAAGCTTTCTTT	CASSLARRTEAFF
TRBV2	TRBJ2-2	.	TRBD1	TGTGCCAGCAGTAGCAACAGGGGAAGCGGGGAGCTGTTTTTT	CASSSNRGSGELFF
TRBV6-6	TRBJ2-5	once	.	TGTGCCAGCAGTTTCGGTGGCGACCCAGAGACCCAGTACTTC	CASSFGGDPETQYF
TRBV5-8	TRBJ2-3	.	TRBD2	TGTGCCAGCAGCACCGGGACTAGCAGCACAGATACGCAGTATTTT	CASSTGTSSTDTQYF
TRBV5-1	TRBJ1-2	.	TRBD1	TGCGCCAGCAGCTTGGCCGGGACAGGGCCGTCTCTTTATGGCTACACCTTC	CASSLAGTGPSLYGYTF